This T cell receptor beta chain was profiled in a study of OX40 agonist ivuxolimab in advanced cancers. Overall study: Patients undergoing dose escalation presented with hepatocellular carcinoma, melanoma, renal cell or head and neck cancer. Prior therapy, whether anti-PD-1, anti-PD-L1 or anti-CTLA-4, was allowed, and 40% had some. Study-level results: In the 0.1 to 3.0 mg/kg range, CD4+ and CD8+ blood T cells had expanded clonally by week 6.

Drawing of blood for sampling happened at baseline, at cycle 4 day 1, and at cycle 7 day 1. Trimming pared 4 bases from V and 2 bases from J, leaving 13 bases between. The CDR3 is made up of 14 amino acids. CDR1 and CDR2 (germline): SGHNT, YYREEE (reference sequence). This clone ranks as medium-sized. The antigen is undetermined. TCRdb's copy holds only in-frame clones and misses some; the assay was immunoSEQ multiplex PCR. The sample gives 15,000 to 25,000 clones, about four fifths of which show up once; about 17% is in the top ten. Sequenced material: CD4+ or CD8+ T cells sorted from blood, taken in a trial of the OX40 agonist ivuxolimab. This clonotype was obtained from an adult with an advanced solid tumor such as melanoma, head and neck, liver or kidney cancer. The rearrangement uses TRBV5-4 and TRBJ2-7; TRBD2 might be the D (6 bases). CDR3 protein: CASSPGRGTYEQYF. In DNA, the CDR3 is TGTGCCAGCAGCCCGGGACGCGGGACCTACGAGCAGTACTTC.